This T cell receptor beta chain was retrieved from a study of T cells after yellow fever vaccination (dated by TCRdb to about 2019). A note on the overall study: The SMART-Seq v4 Ultra Low Input RNA kit was used to prepare libraries from fractions with low cell numbers. Blood was drawn at multiple timepoints before and after primary and secondary immunization, with bulk PBMC replicates and cell subsets isolated. To track T-cell clones before and after primary and booster YFV17D yellow fever vaccination, bulk TCR alpha and beta repertoires were sequenced longitudinally. Two healthy male donors made up the cohort, one aged 18 to 29 years and the other aged 30 to 40 years.

Per the publication, the treatment or condition label means: live attenuated yellow fever vaccine strain. PBMCs were isolated from peripheral blood using a standard Ficoll-Paque protocol. Dynabeads CD4 and CD8 positive selection kits were used to isolate CD4 and CD8 T-cell fractions. TriZol was used to extract RNA from bulk PBMCs, CD4 and CD8 fractions, and dextramer-positive and dextramer-negative fractions. The listed sequencing device is Illumina NovaSeq 6000. TCR cDNA was synthesized by 5'RACE template switching, through which a universal primer site and unique molecular identifiers were introduced. cDNA synthesis was primed from both the TCR alpha and TCR beta constant segments. Two PCR steps were used to amplify libraries, with sample barcodes and sequencing adapters being added in the second step. Sequencing of libraries was done on Illumina HiSeq 2500 (2x100 bp) or NovaSeq (2x150 bp). The study's own analysis went as follows. MIGEC handled demultiplexing of reads and collapsing into UMI consensus sequences, while MiXCR performed V(D)J alignment. Vaccine-responding clonotypes were identified with edgeR using replicate PBMC samples, with FDR below 0.01 and a log2 fold change above 5 up to day 15 being required. CD4 or CD8 identity was assigned to each bulk clonotype according to whether the clonotype was present at higher abundance in the sequenced CD4 repertoire or the sequenced CD8 repertoire. TCRdb reran the public reads through fastp at Q25 and MiXCR, keeping productive beta chains. Each entry merges the rows of one CDR3 protein and shows their most common DNA and genes. TCRdb assigned the V and J calls; the authors' analysis was not used. The sample contains about 320,000 distinct CDR3 sequences, about 10% of them found a single time. In total, the top ten clones hold approximately 3% of the sample.

Notes on this clonotype: The antigen it recognizes is unknown. One base away there is no much larger clone; base qualities are not given.

Study-level results and caveats: Most clones expanded after primary vaccination (around 97% of CD4 and about 85% of CD8) were re-detected after the booster, suggesting that broad memory maintenance occurred. Because the study included only two donors, the extent to which the findings can be generalized is limited. Computational filtering was required because FACS-sorted repertoires could contain abundant contaminating clonotypes from the bulk population. A small share of clonotypes was detected in both CD4 and CD8 compartments, with the overlap likely arising from convergent recombination. The secondary T-cell response was weaker than the primary response but faster, peaking on day 5 instead of day 15.

Inclusive of the bounding cysteine and phenylalanine, the CDR3 is 18 residues long. The DNA shown is the 54-base CDR3, in frame from base 1. Taken from the germline V gene (reference sequence), the CDR1 and CDR2 loops are LGHDT and YNNKEL. V trim: 4 bases; J trim: 0 bases; unmatched bases: 7. The receptor was isolated from a man aged 18 to 30 who received the YFV17D yellow fever vaccine. Sequencing used CD4+ T cells sorted from PBMCs, obtained 45 days after the yellow fever booster vaccination. The chain was built from TRBV3-1 and TRBJ2-3, with TRBD2 identical over 13 junction bases. The CDR3 amino acid sequence is: CASSPRTSGGTSTDTQYF. The nucleotides are TGTGCCAGCAGCCCTAGGACTAGCGGGGGTACTAGCACAGATACGCAGTATTTT.